Following are 6 T cell receptor beta chains from one sample sequenced in a study of blood T cell repertoires in COVID-19. TCRdb's table, derived via immunoSEQ multiplex PCR, lists solely in-frame clones and lacks some. The data contain about 130,000 clones, about 80% of them singletons. Sample: peripheral blood. Source of these receptors: a woman in her forties or fifties with acute or convalescent COVID-19.

The chain is built from TRBV30 and TRBJ2-2; D is perhaps TRBD2 (5 bases). Germline V CDR1 and CDR2: GTSNPN, SVGIG (reference sequence). The CDR3 sequence is 12 residues long. The CDR3 loop is CAGWGVTGELFF. The CDR3 nucleotides are TGTGCTGGGTGGGGAGTCACCGGGGAGCTGTTTTTT.

The CDR3 is CSVEAVVDTEAFF. CDR3 DNA: TGCAGCGTTGAAGCAGTCGTGGACACTGAAGCTTTCTTT. The gene calls are TRBV29-1 and TRBJ1-1; no definite D call. The CDR3 is 13 residues long. Trimming removed 1 base at V and 3 bases at J, with 9 bases between. Per germline, CDR1 SQVTM and CDR2 ANQGSEA.

This clone was seen more than once but under ten times. V and J are TRBV7-4 and TRBJ2-7; TRBD1 might be the D (5 bases). Germline loops: CDR1 SGHVT, CDR2 SQSDAQ. This CDR3 region has 14 residues. V was shortened by 1 base and J by 5 bases, with 12 bases between the two germline ends. CDR3 sequence: CASSLEDLGDEQYF. Written as DNA, the CDR3 is TGTGCCAGCAGCTTAGAGGACCTAGGGGACGAGCAGTACTTC.

The chain carries TRBV19 and TRBJ1-1, with D unclear. The V end lost 4 bases, the J end lost 0 bases, and 15 bases lay between the germline ends. There are 16 residues in the CDR3. Per germline, CDR1 LNHDA and CDR2 SQIVND (reference sequence). The CDR3 coding sequence is TGTGCCAGTAGTAAGTTGGAGAAACACATGAACACTGAAGCTTTCTTT. This encodes CASSKLEKHMNTEAFF.

The chain recombines TRBV12-3 or TRBV12-4 with TRBJ1-5; 9 positions match TRBD1. J gave up 7 bases and V 3 bases, and 1 base lay outside the gene matches. There are 13 residues in the CDR3. CDR3 loop: CASSFGQGQPQHF. For the CDR3, the DNA is TGTGCCAGCAGTTTCGGACAGGGGCAGCCCCAGCATTTT.

The V and J genes are TRBV7-9 and TRBJ1-5, with TRBD1 matching over 9 bases. The CDR3 extends over 15 amino acids. V lost 3 bases to trimming and J lost 5 bases; unmatched junction nucleotides: 5. The germline V gene has CDR1 SEHNR and CDR2 FQNEAQ (reference sequence). The DNA for the CDR3 is TGTGCCAGCAGCTTCGGACAGGGGCGCGATCAGCCCCAGCATTTT. It encodes CASSFGQGRDQPQHF.